A selection of T cell receptor beta chains follows, all from one sample in a study of neurological immune-mediated disorders. Each CDR3 protein is one row after TCRdb ran MiXCR on the 5' RACE reads. The sample carries 65,000 to 95,000 distinct CDR3 sequences, less than 5.5% recorded once. The sequencing input was PBMCs. These receptors were taken from a woman aged 25 to 39 with multiple sclerosis. The CDR3 runs from the conserved cysteine through the conserved F or W. The D gene is left open where the match is weak. For some rows the clone size is stated as once, few or many, or as a class when expanded; others skip it.

J | V | D | size | DNA | CDR3
TRBJ1-6 | TRBV20-1 | TRBD1 | many | TGCAGTGCTAGAGATTGGGCGGGACAGGATAATTCACCCCTCCACTTT | CSARDWAGQDNSPLHF
TRBJ2-7 | TRBV25-1 | - | many | TGTGCCAGCAGTGAATGGGACGAGCAGTACTTC | CASSEWDEQYF
TRBJ1-1 | TRBV20-1 | - | few | TGCAGTGCTAGAGGCCCAGGGATCACTGAAGCTTTCTTT | CSARGPGITEAFF
TRBJ1-1 | TRBV9 | TRBD1 | many | TGTGCCAGCAGCGTCAGGGGGGATTGGAACACTGAAGCTTTCTTT | CASSVRGDWNTEAFF
TRBJ2-1 | TRBV5-1 | - | many | TGCGCCAGCAGCGTGGGAACTGAGCAGTTCTTC | CASSVGTEQFF
TRBJ2-3 | TRBV7-2 | TRBD2 | - | TGTGCCAGCAGAGCGGGAGGTACTAGCACAGATACGCAGTATTTT | CASRAGGTSTDTQYF
TRBJ2-3 | TRBV20-1 | TRBD2 | many | TGCAGCTCTCTAGCGGACGGCACAGATACGCAGTATTTT | CSSLADGTDTQYF
TRBJ2-1 | TRBV20-1 | - | few | TGCAGTGCTAGAGATCTAGGAGGAGGGCCGATCAATGAGCAGTTCTTC | CSARDLGGGPINEQFF
TRBJ2-7 | TRBV20-1 | TRBD1 | many | TGCAGTGCTGAGGGACAGAGGGGAAACTACGAGCAGTACTTC | CSAEGQRGNYEQYF
TRBJ2-7 | TRBV5-1 | - | many | TGCGCCAGCCTAAGGAGTTCCTACGAGCAGTACTTC | CASLRSSYEQYF
TRBJ2-7 | TRBV5-1 | - | few | TGCGCCAGCAGCTTGAACGCAGGGCTGAACGAGCAGTACTTC | CASSLNAGLNEQYF